This T cell receptor (beta chain) was captured in a study of T-cell memory formation after mild COVID-19. Looking at the study overall: The TCR clusters were mostly specific to one donor.

There are a few counts of this clonotype. TCRdb called the 5' RACE reads again in MiXCR, with one record for every CDR3 protein. The sample contains 84,000 or so distinct CDR3 sequences, approximately 15% of which appear only once. V dropped 0 bases and J dropped 0; count of bases not matched to a gene: 5. Germline V lookup: CDR1 SGHAT, CDR2 FQNNGV. The CDR3 has 17 residues. The sequence derives from an adult woman who had mild COVID-19 (a few samples of this study predate the infection). Cell type and time point are not known. Sequenced: PBMCs or a T cell subset sorted from them (not recorded which). The rearrangement joins TRBV11-2 to TRBJ2-3; 8 bases fit TRBD2. The CDR3 bases are TGTGCCAGCAGCTTAGATTTTCCTAGCGGGAGCACAGATACGCAGTATTTT. It translates to CASSLDFPSGSTDTQYF.